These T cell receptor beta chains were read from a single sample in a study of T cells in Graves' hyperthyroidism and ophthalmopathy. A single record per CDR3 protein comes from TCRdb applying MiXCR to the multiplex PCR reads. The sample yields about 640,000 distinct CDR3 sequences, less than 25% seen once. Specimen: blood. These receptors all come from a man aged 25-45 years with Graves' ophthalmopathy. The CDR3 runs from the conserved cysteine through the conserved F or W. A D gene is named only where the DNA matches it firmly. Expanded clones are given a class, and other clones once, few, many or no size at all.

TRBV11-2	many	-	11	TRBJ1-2	TGTGCCACCGCGGGAAGATATGGCTACACCTTC	CATAGRYGYTF
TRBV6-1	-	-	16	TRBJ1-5	TGTGCCAGCAGGAAGGGGTTGATATCGAGCAATCAGCCCCAGCATTTT	CASRKGLISSNQPQHF
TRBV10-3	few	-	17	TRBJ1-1	TGTGCCATCAGTGAGTTGGATCCACAGGCGGGGGACACTGAAGCTTTCTTT	CAISELDPQAGDTEAFF
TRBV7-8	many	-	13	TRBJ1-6	TGTGCCAGCAGCTTAGGAGCGAATTCACCCCTCCACTTT	CASSLGANSPLHF
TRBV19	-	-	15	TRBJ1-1	TGTGCCAGTAGTAAAGACTGGCAGGGGAACACTGAAGCTTTCTTT	CASSKDWQGNTEAFF
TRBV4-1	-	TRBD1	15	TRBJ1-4	TGCGCCAGCAGCCAACTGACAGGGGATAATGAAAAACTGTTTTTT	CASSQLTGDNEKLFF
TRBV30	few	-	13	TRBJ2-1	TGTGCCTGGAGTTGGGGTTTAGAGCCTTACCAGTTCTTC	CAWSWGLEPYQFF
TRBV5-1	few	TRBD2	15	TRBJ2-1	TGCGCCAGCAGTGCCGGGAGGGGAACCTACAATGAGCAGTTCTTC	CASSAGRGTYNEQFF
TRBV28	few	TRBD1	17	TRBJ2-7	TGTGCCAGCAGTTTACGACCTGACAGGGGGCCTTTCTACGAGCAGTACTTC	CASSLRPDRGPFYEQYF
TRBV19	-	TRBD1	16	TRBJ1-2	TGTGCCAGTAGTATTCCCGGGACAGCATTCTACTATGGCTACACCTTC	CASSIPGTAFYYGYTF
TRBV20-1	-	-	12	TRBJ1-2	TGCAGTGCTAGTCGACAGGTCGTCGGCTACACCTTC	CSASRQVVGYTF
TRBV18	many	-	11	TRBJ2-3	TGTGCCAGCTCAACGACAGATACGCAGTATTTT	CASSTTDTQYF
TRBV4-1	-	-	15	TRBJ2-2	TGCGCCAGCAGCCAAGCCATCTCCGACACCGGGGAGCTGTTTTTT	CASSQAISDTGELFF
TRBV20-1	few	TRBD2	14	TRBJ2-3	TGCAGTGCTAGCAGCGGGAGCGGCACAGATACGCAGTATTTT	CSASSGSGTDTQYF
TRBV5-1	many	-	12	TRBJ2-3	TGCGCCAGCACTGGGGGTTCAGATACGCAGTATTTT	CASTGGSDTQYF
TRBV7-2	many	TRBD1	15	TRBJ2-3	TGTGCCAGCAGCTTGTGGACAGGGATTGCAGATACGCAGTATTTT	CASSLWTGIADTQYF
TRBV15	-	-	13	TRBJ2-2	TGTGCCACCAGCACGCCGAACACCGGGGAGCTGTTTTTT	CATSTPNTGELFF
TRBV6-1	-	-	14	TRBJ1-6	TGTGCCAACAGCCCCCCAGAAGGGGATTCACCCCTCCACTTT	CANSPPEGDSPLHF
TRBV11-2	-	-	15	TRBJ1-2	TGTGCCAGCAGCCTAGGGGCAGGGCGACTCTATGGCTACACCTTC	CASSLGAGRLYGYTF
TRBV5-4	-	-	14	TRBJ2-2	TGTGCCAGCAGCTTGGCAGGGAACGCCGGGGAGCTGTTTTTT	CASSLAGNAGELFF
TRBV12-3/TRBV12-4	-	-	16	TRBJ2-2	TGTGCCAGCAGTTACGGAGGGACTTCCAACACCGGGGAGCTGTTTTTT	CASSYGGTSNTGELFF
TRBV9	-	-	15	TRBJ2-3	TGTGCCAGCAGCGCCGGGCCTTTTAGCACAGATACGCAGTATTTT	CASSAGPFSTDTQYF
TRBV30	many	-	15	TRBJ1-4	TGTGCCTGGAGTGTAGCGCAGGGAGTAACTGAAAAACTGTTTTTT	CAWSVAQGVTEKLFF
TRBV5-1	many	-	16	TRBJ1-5	TGCGCCAGCAGCTTAGACGGGGGCTCGGGCAATCAGCCCCAGCATTTT	CASSLDGGSGNQPQHF
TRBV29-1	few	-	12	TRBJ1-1	TGCAGCGTTGAAGAGGGATACACTGAAGCTTTCTTT	CSVEEGYTEAFF
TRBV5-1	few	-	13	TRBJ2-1	TGCGCCAGCAGAACGGGAGAAAGGTATGAGCAGTTCTTC	CASRTGERYEQFF
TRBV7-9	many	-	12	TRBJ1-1	TGTGCCAGCAGCTTAGTAGGGTTTGAAGCTTTCTTT	CASSLVGFEAFF
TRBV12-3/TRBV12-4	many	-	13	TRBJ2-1	TGTGCCAGCAGCGTTCAGTCCATCAATGAGCAGTTCTTC	CASSVQSINEQFF
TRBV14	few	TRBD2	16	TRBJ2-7	TGTGCCAGCAGCCAAGATTGGGAGGGCGGTTTCCACGAGCAGTACTTC	CASSQDWEGGFHEQYF